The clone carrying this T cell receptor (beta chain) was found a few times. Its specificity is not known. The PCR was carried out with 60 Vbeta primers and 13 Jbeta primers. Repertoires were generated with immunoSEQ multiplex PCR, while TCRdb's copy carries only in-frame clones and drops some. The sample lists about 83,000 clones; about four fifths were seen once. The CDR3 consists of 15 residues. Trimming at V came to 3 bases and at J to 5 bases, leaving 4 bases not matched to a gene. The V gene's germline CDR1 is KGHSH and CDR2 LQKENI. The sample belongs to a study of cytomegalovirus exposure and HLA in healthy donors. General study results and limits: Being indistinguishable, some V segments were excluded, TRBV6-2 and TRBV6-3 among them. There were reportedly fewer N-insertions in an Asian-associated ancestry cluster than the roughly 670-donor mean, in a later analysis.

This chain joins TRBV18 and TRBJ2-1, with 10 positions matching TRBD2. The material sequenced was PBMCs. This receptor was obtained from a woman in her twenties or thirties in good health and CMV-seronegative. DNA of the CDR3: TGTGCCAGCTCACCCGGACTAGCGGCGAACAATGAGCAGTTCTTC. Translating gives CASSPGLAANNEQFF.